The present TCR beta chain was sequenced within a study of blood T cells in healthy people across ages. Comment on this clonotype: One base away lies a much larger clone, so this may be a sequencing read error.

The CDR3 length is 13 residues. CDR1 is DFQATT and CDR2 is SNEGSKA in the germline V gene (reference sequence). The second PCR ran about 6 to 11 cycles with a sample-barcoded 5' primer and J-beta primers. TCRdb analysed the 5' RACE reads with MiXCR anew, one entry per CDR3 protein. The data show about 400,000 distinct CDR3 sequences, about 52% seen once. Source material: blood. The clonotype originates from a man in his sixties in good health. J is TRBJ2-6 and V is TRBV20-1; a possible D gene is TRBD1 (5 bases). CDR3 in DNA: TGCAGTGCTAGAGGGGTAGGGGCCGACGTCCTGACTTTC. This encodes CSARGVGADVLTF.